This record concerns one TCR beta chain sequence. Its specificity is unknown. TCRdb reprocessed the 5' RACE reads with MiXCR, giving one entry per CDR3 protein. The profile shows more than 300,000 distinct CDR3 sequences, around a fifth of them singletons. CDR1 DFQATT and CDR2 SNEGSKA come from the germline V gene (reference sequence). There are 16 residues in the CDR3. With 0 bases removed from V and 5 bases from J, the gap between germline ends came to 19 bases. This specimen comes from a study of T-cell memory formation after mild COVID-19. General study findings and limits: Shrinking CD4+ clones were chiefly CM and EM; CD8+ ones were chiefly EMRA. Contracting clones, day 15 to 85, had balanced CD4/CD8, and later expanders favored CD4+.

The rearrangement links TRBV20-1 to TRBJ1-1, with D maybe TRBD1 (6 bases). The sample comprised PBMCs or a T cell subset sorted from them (not recorded which). The sequence came from a man between 18 and 29 years old who had mild COVID-19 (a few samples of this study predate the infection). Cell type and time point are not known. DNA of the CDR3: TGCAGTGCTAGAGACTTAACGAGGGGGTTTGGAACTGAAGCTTTCTTT. Protein sequence: CSARDLTRGFGTEAFF.